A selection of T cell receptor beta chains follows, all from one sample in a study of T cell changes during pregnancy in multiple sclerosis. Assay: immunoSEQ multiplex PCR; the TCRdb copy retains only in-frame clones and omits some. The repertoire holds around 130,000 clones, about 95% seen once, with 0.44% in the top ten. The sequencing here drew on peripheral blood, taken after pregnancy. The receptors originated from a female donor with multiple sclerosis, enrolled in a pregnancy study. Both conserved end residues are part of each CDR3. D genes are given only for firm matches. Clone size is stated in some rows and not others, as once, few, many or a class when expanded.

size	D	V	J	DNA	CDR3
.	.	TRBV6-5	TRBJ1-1	TGTGCCAGCAGTTACGCGTCGTTTTCAGGCACTGAAGCTTTCTTT	CASSYASFSGTEAFF
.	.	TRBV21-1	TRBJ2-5	TGTGCCGAGTCATCCCGTGCCTGGGAGACCCAGTACTTC	CAESSRAWETQYF
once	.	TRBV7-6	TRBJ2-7	TGTGCCAGCAGTCCTTTGGTGTCGGGGAGCTCCTACGAGCAGTACTTC	CASSPLVSGSSYEQYF
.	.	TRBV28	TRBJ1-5	TGTGCCAGCAAAGGACAGTTGGGCCATCAGCCCCAGCATTTT	CASKGQLGHQPQHF
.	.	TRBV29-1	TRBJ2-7	TGCAGCGTTGTTTCGCCCGGAGGTGGCTACGAGCAGTACTTC	CSVVSPGGGYEQYF
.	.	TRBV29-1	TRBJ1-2	TGCAGCGTCGAGGGGGATTCGTATGGCTACACCTTC	CSVEGDSYGYTF
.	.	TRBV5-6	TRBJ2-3	TGTGCCAGCAGCTTGGGACAGTACACAGATACGCAGTATTTT	CASSLGQYTDTQYF
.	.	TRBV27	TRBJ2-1	TGTGCCAGCAGTTTTTTAGACAATGAGCAGTTCTTC	CASSFLDNEQFF
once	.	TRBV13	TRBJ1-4	TGTGCCAGCAGCTTCACACAGGGACGAGCAACTAATGAAAAACTGTTTTTT	CASSFTQGRATNEKLFF
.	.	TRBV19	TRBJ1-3	TGTGCCAGTAGTACCCGGACAGCCTCTGGAAACACCATATATTTT	CASSTRTASGNTIYF
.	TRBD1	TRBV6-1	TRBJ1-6	TGTGCCAGCTTATCGACAGGGGGGATTAATTCACCCCTCCACTTT	CASLSTGGINSPLHF
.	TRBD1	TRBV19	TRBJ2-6	TGTGCCAGTAGGAGGGACAGGGCCTCTTCTGGGGCCAACGTCCTGACTTTC	CASRRDRASSGANVLTF
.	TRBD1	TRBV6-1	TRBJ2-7	TGTGCCAGCATAGACAGGGGCCCCTACGAGCAGTACTTC	CASIDRGPYEQYF
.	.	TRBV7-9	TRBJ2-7	TGTGCCAGCAGCTTAGGGCACGGGACAACCTACGAGCAGTACTTC	CASSLGHGTTYEQYF
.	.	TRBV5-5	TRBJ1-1	TGTGCCAGCAGCTTTGGAGAAAACACTGAAGCTTTCTTT	CASSFGENTEAFF
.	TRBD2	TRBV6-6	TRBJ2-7	TGTGCCAGCAGTTACTGGGGGGAGGGCGGAAACGAGCAGTACTTC	CASSYWGEGGNEQYF
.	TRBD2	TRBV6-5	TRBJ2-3	TGTGCCAGCCACCTACAGCGGGGTTCAGATACGCAGTATTTT	CASHLQRGSDTQYF
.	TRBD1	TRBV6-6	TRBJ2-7	TGTGCCAGCAGTTACGGGACAGGGGGCTACGAGCAGTACTTC	CASSYGTGGYEQYF
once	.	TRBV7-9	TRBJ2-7	TGTGCCAGCAGCGCTGGACAGACTCCCTACGAGCAGTACTTC	CASSAGQTPYEQYF
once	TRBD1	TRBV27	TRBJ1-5	TGTGCCAGCAACGACAGGGGGCGCGGACAGCCCCAGCATTTT	CASNDRGRGQPQHF
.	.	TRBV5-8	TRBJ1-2	TGTGCCAGCCCTTTCCGGGCCCCAGGGGGCTACACCTTC	CASPFRAPGGYTF
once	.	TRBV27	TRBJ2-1	TGTGCCAGCAGCCTTCTAGCGCGGACTTACAATGAGCAGTTCTTC	CASSLLARTYNEQFF
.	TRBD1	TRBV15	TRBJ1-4	TGTGCCACCAGCAGAGTACAGGGGGGGACTGAAAAACTGTTTTTT	CATSRVQGGTEKLFF
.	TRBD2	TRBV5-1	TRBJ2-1	TGCGCCAGCAGCCTACGACTAGCGGGAGGGTCCAGCAATGAGCAGTTCTTC	CASSLRLAGGSSNEQFF
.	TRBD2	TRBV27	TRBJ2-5	TGTGCCAGCAGGGATGATCTCGGGGGACTAGCGGCGAAAGAGACCCAGTACTTC	CASRDDLGGLAAKETQYF
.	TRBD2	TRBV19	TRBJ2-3	TGTGCCAGCAGGGGGGTTAGCGGGAGGGCTGACACAGATACGCAGTATTTT	CASRGVSGRADTDTQYF
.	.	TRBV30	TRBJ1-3	TGTGCCTGGAGTGTACCGGGCTCTGGAAACACCATATATTTT	CAWSVPGSGNTIYF
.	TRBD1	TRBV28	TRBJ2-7	TGTGCCAGCAGTTTCCTGACAGGGTACGAGCAGTACTTC	CASSFLTGYEQYF
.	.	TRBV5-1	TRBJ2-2	TGCGCCAGCAGCTTTCCGGGGGGCCTCGGGGAGCTGTTTTTT	CASSFPGGLGELFF
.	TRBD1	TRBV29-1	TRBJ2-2	TGCAGCGTGCGTGAGGGGGCTACGAACACCGGGGAGCTGTTTTTT	CSVREGATNTGELFF
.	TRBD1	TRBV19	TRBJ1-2	TGTGCCAGTAGTAGGGGGACAGGGGAACTTAACTATGGCTACACCTTC	CASSRGTGELNYGYTF
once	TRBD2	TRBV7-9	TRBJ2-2	TGTGCCAGCAGCTCCGAATTTAGCGGGATGAACACCGGGGAGCTGTTTTTT	CASSSEFSGMNTGELFF
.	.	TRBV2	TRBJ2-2	TGTGCCAGCACCAACAAGAACACCGGGGAGCTGTTTTTT	CASTNKNTGELFF
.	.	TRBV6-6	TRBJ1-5	TGTGCCAGCAGTTACTCTAAGGGAGGTTATAATCAGCCCCAGCATTTT	CASSYSKGGYNQPQHF
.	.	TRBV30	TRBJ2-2	TGTGCCTGGAGTAGCCCCTCCGGGGAGCTGTTTTTT	CAWSSPSGELFF
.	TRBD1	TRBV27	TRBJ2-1	TGTGCCAGCAGTGGTCTCTTAACCGGGACAGTAATCGATGAGCAGTTCTTC	CASSGLLTGTVIDEQFF
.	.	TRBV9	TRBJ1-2	TGTGCCAGCAGCGTAGACGGGAGGGGCTACACCTTC	CASSVDGRGYTF
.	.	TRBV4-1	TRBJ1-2	TGCGCCAGCAGCCAAGATCTGCTCCTATATGGCTACACCTTC	CASSQDLLLYGYTF
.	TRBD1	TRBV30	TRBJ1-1	TGTGCCCTTTGGACAGGGAGAATGAACACTGAAGCTTTCTTT	CALWTGRMNTEAFF
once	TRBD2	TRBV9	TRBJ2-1	TGTGCCAGCAGCGAACTAGCGGGAGGTTACAATGAGCAGTTCTTC	CASSELAGGYNEQFF